Each of the 22 T cell receptor beta chains below was sequenced from the same sample in a study of shared clonotypes between healthy human individuals. Clones were read by immunoSEQ multiplex PCR, and TCRdb kept only the in-frame ones, dropping some. The data hold roughly 2.5 million clones, with approximately 90% observed a single time. The sequencing input was naive CD4+ T cells sorted from blood. Noted subset: CD45RA+ positively selected. Receptor source: a man aged 18 to 30 in good health.

V and J are TRBV6-6 and TRBJ1-2, with no clear D. The CDR3 has 14 amino acids. V lost 0 bases, J lost 7 bases, and 12 bases lay in between. Germline CDR1 MNHNY, CDR2 SVGAGI (reference sequence). The CDR3 is CASSYSNNLRGYTF. The CDR3 DNA follows: TGTGCCAGCAGTTACTCGAACAACCTTCGTGGCTACACCTTC.

This rearrangement joins TRBV5-4 to TRBJ2-7; TRBD1 is a possible D gene (6 bases). Between the trimmed V and J ends, which lost 4 bases and 2 bases, there was a span of 16 bases. CDR1 is SGHNT, CDR2 YYREEE, per germline (reference sequence). This CDR3 contains 15 residues. CDR3 sequence (DNA): TGTGCCAGCAGCCAACAATTGGGGGCCACCTACGAGCAGTACTTC. Translating gives CASSQQLGATYEQYF. The full variable domain, completed using reference TRBV5-4 and TRBJ2-7, is ETGVTQSPTHLIKTRGQQVTLRCSSQSGHNTVSWYQQALGQGPQFIFQYYREEENGRGNFPPRFSGLQFPNYSSELNVNALELDDSALYLCASSQQLGATYEQYFGPGTRLTVT.

Of note for this clone: The identical CDR3 is also encoded by other nucleotide sequences in the sample. V is TRBV5-4 and J is TRBJ2-5, with D unclear. The CDR3 has 13 residues. From germline, CDR1 is SGHNT and CDR2 YYREEE (reference sequence). Trimming cost V 2 bases and J 5 bases, with 10 bases left between them. This chain's CDR3 is CASSFRVQETQYF. The CDR3 DNA sequence: TGTGCCAGCAGCTTTCGGGTACAGGAGACCCAGTACTTC.

V and J are TRBV9 and TRBJ2-2, with a tentative D call TRBD1 (6 bases). This CDR3 is built from 15 residues. The V end lost 5 bases, the J end lost 1 base, and 12 bases lay between the germline ends. Looked up from germline, CDR1 is SGDLS and CDR2 is YYNGEE. CDR3 in DNA: TGTGCCAGCAGTCAGGGGACCGAGAACACCGGGGAGCTGTTTTTT. Protein product: CASSQGTENTGELFF.

The chain links TRBV7-2 to TRBJ2-1; weak D call: TRBD1 (6 bases). Germline lookup yields CDR1 SGHTA and CDR2 FQGNSA. This CDR3 comprises 15 residues. V was clipped by 2 bases and J by 3 bases, with 11 bases between them. Written as DNA, the CDR3 is TGTGCCAGCAGCTTAATAGGGGGTGACTACAATGAGCAGTTCTTC. It codes for CASSLIGGDYNEQFF.

The chain joins TRBV19 to TRBJ1-1, with D uncertain. This CDR3 spans 14 amino acids. The germline V and J ends were trimmed by 2 bases and 0 bases, with 7 bases remaining between them. Germline CDR1 is LNHDA and CDR2 is SQIVND (reference sequence). The CDR3: CASSIIGMNTEAFF. Here the CDR3 DNA reads TGTGCCAGTAGTATAATCGGAATGAACACTGAAGCTTTCTTT.

The rearrangement links TRBV7-2 to TRBJ1-5; D remains unclear. The CDR3 has 15 amino acids. Trimming took off 3 bases at V and 2 bases at J, with 11 bases between the two ends. Germline V gene sequence: CDR1 SGHTA, CDR2 FQGNSA. The CDR3 spells CASSFYGEGNQPQHF. CDR3 bases: TGTGCCAGCAGCTTTTATGGAGAAGGCAATCAGCCCCAGCATTTT.

Comments on this clone: The same CDR3 is also encoded by other DNA sequences in this sample. This chain's CDR3 is CASSVGQGPYEQYF. The CDR3 DNA reads as TGTGCCAGCAGCGTTGGACAGGGACCATACGAGCAGTACTTC. V gene TRBV9 combines with J gene TRBJ2-7; 8 nucleotides agree with TRBD1. From germline, CDR1 is SGDLS and CDR2 YYNGEE. The CDR3 is 14 amino acids. V shed 2 bases, J shed 4 bases, and the junction held 5 bases outside the gene matches.

The chain carries TRBV10-2 and TRBJ2-1, with 10 bases fitting TRBD2. V shed 7 bases and J 15 bases; nucleotides not matched to a gene: 15. CDR1 WSHSY and CDR2 SAAADI come from the germline V gene. The CDR3 is made up of 14 amino acids. This chain's CDR3 is CASKRVTSGKSSFF. The CDR3 DNA is TGCGCCAGCAAAAGAGTCACTAGCGGGAAGAGTTCGTTCTTC.

The chain is built from TRBV11-2 and TRBJ2-7; 9 nucleotides line up with TRBD2. CDR3 length equals 14 residues. In germline, CDR1 is SGHAT, CDR2 FQNNGV. After removal of 2 bases from V and 4 bases from J, the junction contained 3 bases not matched to a gene. DNA of the CDR3: TGTGCCAGCAGCTTATTGCGGGAGGGGTACGAGCAGTACTTC. Its protein product is CASSLLREGYEQYF.

The genes are TRBV2 and TRBJ2-2, with TRBD2 identical over 7 bases. The germline gives CDR1 SNHLY, CDR2 FYNNEI. The length of the CDR3 is 15 residues. Trimming took 6 bases from V and 2 from J; bases not matched to a gene: 6. The CDR3 DNA reads TGTGCCAGCAGGGGGACTACGAGTAACACCGGGGAGCTGTTTTTT. This codes for CASRGTTSNTGELFF.

V gene TRBV19 combines with J gene TRBJ1-4; a possible D gene is TRBD1 (6 bases). The CDR3 is made up of 17 amino acids. In germline, CDR1 is LNHDA, CDR2 SQIVND (reference sequence). Trimming removed 5 bases at V and 3 bases at J, with 19 bases between. The CDR3: CASSLRRTRGSNEKLFF. In nucleotides, the CDR3 is TGTGCCAGTAGTCTACGGCGTACCAGGGGATCTAATGAAAAACTGTTTTTT.

The rearrangement uses TRBV6-5 and TRBJ1-2; 10 bases fit TRBD1. The V gene end was trimmed by 4 bases and the J gene end by 4 bases; junction bases not matched to a gene: 9. This CDR3 has 16 residues. Per the germline V gene, CDR1 is MNHEY and CDR2 is SVGAGI. CDR3 residues: CASSSADRGQIYGYTF. In nucleotides, the CDR3 is TGTGCCAGCAGTTCCGCAGACAGGGGGCAAATCTATGGCTACACCTTC.

As concerns this clone: This sample includes further DNA sequences coding for the same CDR3. The gene calls are TRBV6-1 and TRBJ1-1; the D is unclear. Germline loops: CDR1 MNHNS, CDR2 SASEGT. V was trimmed by 4 bases and J by 0 bases, leaving 6 bases between them. This CDR3 region has 13 residues. The CDR3 DNA reads as TGTGCCAGCAGTGCTACAGTGAACACTGAAGCTTTCTTT. Translating it yields CASSATVNTEAFF.

V is TRBV4-1 and J is TRBJ1-5; 7 bases fit TRBD1. CDR1 is MGHRA and CDR2 is YSYEKL in the germline V gene. This CDR3 is built from 15 residues. V was clipped by 0 bases and J by 7 bases; unmatched bases: 6. CDR3 in DNA: TGCGCCAGCAGCCAAGAAGACAGGGACTACCAGCCCCAGCATTTT. Its translation is CASSQEDRDYQPQHF.

The V gene is TRBV7-9, the J gene TRBJ2-7; possibly TRBD1 for D (6 bases). CDR3 length: 14 amino acids. The V gene's germline CDR1 is SEHNR and CDR2 FQNEAQ (reference sequence). Trimming removed 1 base from V and 6 bases from J, with 13 bases in between. The CDR3 reads CASSLVFGTPEQYF. The CDR3 nucleotides read TGTGCCAGCAGCTTAGTGTTTGGGACACCCGAGCAGTACTTC.

This chain joins TRBV7-6 and TRBJ1-1, with 7 bases fitting TRBD1. The CDR3 runs to 16 residues. Germline values: CDR1 SGHVS, CDR2 FNYEAQ. V was pared by 5 bases and J by 0 bases, with 9 bases of the junction left unmatched. The CDR3 is CASSPSVGGLNTEAFF. The CDR3 nucleotides read TGTGCCAGCAGCCCAAGTGTAGGGGGCCTGAACACTGAAGCTTTCTTT.

This chain links TRBV6-1 with TRBJ1-2; 7 nucleotides agree with TRBD1. V gave up 4 bases and J gave up 3 bases; unmatched junction bases: 8. CDR1 and CDR2 from the germline V gene are MNHNS and SASEGT. The CDR3 loop spans 15 amino acids. For the CDR3, the DNA is TGTGCCAGCAGTGCAGACAGGGTTCTAGACTATGGCTACACCTTC. Translated: CASSADRVLDYGYTF.

The chain carries TRBV15 and TRBJ2-7; possibly TRBD1 for D (5 bases). V was trimmed by 5 bases and J by 5 bases, leaving 13 bases between them. The CDR3 runs to 13 residues. Germline CDR1 and CDR2: LNHNV and YYDKDF (reference sequence). The DNA of the CDR3 is TGTGCCACCAGCTCCCGACAGACCGACGAGCAGTACTTC. This codes for CATSSRQTDEQYF.

The chain carries TRBV19 and TRBJ1-5; D is ambiguous. V was shortened by 2 bases and J by 6 bases, with 17 bases between the two germline ends. CDR1 LNHDA and CDR2 SQIVND come from the germline V gene (reference sequence). This CDR3 region has 16 residues. The CDR3 DNA is TGTGCCAGTAGTATACAATCCTCAGGCTCCTTTCAGCCCCAGCATTTT. Its translation is CASSIQSSGSFQPQHF.

V is TRBV4-1 and J is TRBJ2-7, with D perhaps TRBD1 or TRBD2 (7 bases each). The length of the CDR3 is 15 residues. Trimming pared 8 bases from V and 2 bases from J, leaving 19 bases between. Germline CDR1 MGHRA, CDR2 YSYEKL. Here the CDR3 reads CASSQGGPYPYEQYF. The CDR3, as DNA: TGCGCCAGCTCCCAGGGGGGGCCCTACCCCTACGAGCAGTACTTC.

The genes are TRBV7-2 and TRBJ2-3; D unclear. Trimming pared 1 base from V and 3 bases from J, leaving 8 bases between. CDR1 SGHTA and CDR2 FQGNSA come from the germline V gene. The CDR3 is made up of 14 amino acids. The CDR3 DNA reads as TGTGCCAGCAGCTTAGGGTCCCTTACAGATACGCAGTATTTT. It yields the protein CASSLGSLTDTQYF.